The clone carrying this TCR beta chain was found a few times. Its specificity is not known. Primed by a sample-barcoded 5' primer and a J-beta primer mix, a second PCR proceeded for about 6 to 12 cycles. Each of the cDNA molecules was tagged by a template-switch adaptor with 12 random nucleotides. TCRdb analysed the 5' RACE reads with MiXCR anew, one entry per CDR3 protein. Of about 2 million distinct CDR3 sequences detected, approximately 50% appear once; the ten largest clones hold approximately 2%. This sample is drawn from a study of blood T cells in healthy people across ages. Samples had at least 6 million PBMCs isolated from them. Whole-study results and caveats: Unsorted PBMCs blocked a conclusive comparison of naive and antigen-experienced cells. Diversity was estimated from one million T cells, and these estimates were considered underestimates.

The sequence derives from a woman between 40 and 50 years old in good health. Sample: blood.

CDR3 amino acids: CASSLKTANSPLHF. In nucleotides, the CDR3 is TGCGCCAGCAGCCTAAAGACCGCGAATTCACCCCTCCACTTT. The chain is built from TRBV5-1 and TRBJ1-6, with unresolved D. Germline V gives CDR1 SGHRS, CDR2 YFSETQ. The CDR3 totals 14 residues. V dropped 4 bases and J dropped 7 bases, with 12 bases sitting between them. The full variable domain, with the rest looked up from reference TRBV5-1 and TRBJ1-6, is KAGVTQTPRYLIKTRGQQVTLSCSPISGHRSVSWYQQTPGQGLQFLFEYFSETQRNKGNFPGRFSGRQFSNSRSEMNVSTLELGDSALYLCASSLKTANSPLHFGNGTRLTVT.